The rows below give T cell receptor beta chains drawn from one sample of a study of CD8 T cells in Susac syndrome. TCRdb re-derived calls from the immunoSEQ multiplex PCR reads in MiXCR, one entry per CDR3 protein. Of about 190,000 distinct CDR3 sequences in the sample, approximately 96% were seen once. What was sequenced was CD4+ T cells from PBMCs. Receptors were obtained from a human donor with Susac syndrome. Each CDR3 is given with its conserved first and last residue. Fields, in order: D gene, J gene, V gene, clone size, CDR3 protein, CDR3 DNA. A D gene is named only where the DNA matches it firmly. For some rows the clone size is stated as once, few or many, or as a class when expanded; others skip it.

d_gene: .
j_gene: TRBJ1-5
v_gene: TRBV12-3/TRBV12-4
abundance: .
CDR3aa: CASSSRGSSGQPQHF
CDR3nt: TGTGCCAGCAGTTCGCGGGGTAGTAGCGGTCAGCCCCAGCATTTT

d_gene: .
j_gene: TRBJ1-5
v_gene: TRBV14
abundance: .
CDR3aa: CASSLQGTNQPQHF
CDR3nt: TGTGCCAGCAGCCTACAGGGAACCAATCAGCCCCAGCATTTT

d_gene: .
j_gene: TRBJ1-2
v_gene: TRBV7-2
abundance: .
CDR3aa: CASSLGPGTNYGYTF
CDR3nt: TGTGCCAGCAGCTTAGGTCCGGGGACAAACTATGGCTACACCTTC

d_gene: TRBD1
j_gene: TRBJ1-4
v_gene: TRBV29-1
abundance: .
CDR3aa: CSVWDSGEKLFF
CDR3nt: TGCAGCGTTTGGGACAGCGGGGAAAAACTGTTTTTT

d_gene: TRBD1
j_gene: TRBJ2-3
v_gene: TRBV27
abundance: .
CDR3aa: CASRERPGQGADTQYF
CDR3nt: TGTGCCAGCAGGGAAAGGCCGGGACAGGGAGCAGATACGCAGTATTTT

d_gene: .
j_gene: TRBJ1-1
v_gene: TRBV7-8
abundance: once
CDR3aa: CASSLASAWDTEAFF
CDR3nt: TGTGCCAGCAGCTTAGCGTCTGCCTGGGACACTGAAGCTTTCTTT

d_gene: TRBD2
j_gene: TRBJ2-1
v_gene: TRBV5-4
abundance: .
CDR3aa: CASSLGSGGAVEQFF
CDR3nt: TGTGCCAGCAGCTTGGGCAGCGGGGGGGCCGTTGAGCAGTTCTTC

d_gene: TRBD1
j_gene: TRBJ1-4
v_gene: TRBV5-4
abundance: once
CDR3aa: CASSTLGQGEKLFF
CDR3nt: TGTGCCAGCAGCACCCTGGGACAGGGTGAAAAACTGTTTTTT

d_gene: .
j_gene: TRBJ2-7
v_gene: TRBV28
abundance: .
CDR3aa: CASSFFQGYSSYEQYF
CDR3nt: TGTGCCAGCAGTTTTTTCCAGGGATACAGCTCCTACGAGCAGTACTTC

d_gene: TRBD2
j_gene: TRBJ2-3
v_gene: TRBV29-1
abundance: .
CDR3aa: CSVHRPLAGGATSTDTQYF
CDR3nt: TGCAGCGTGCATCGCCCGCTAGCGGGGGGTGCTACTAGCACAGATACGCAGTATTTT

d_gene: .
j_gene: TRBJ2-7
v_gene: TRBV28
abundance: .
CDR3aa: CANPDHEQYF
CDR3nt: TGTGCCAACCCAGACCACGAGCAGTACTTC

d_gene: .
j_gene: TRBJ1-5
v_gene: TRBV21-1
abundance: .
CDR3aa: CASTKGKGGPSNNQPQHF
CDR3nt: TGTGCCAGCACCAAGGGAAAGGGAGGCCCCTCAAACAATCAGCCCCAGCATTTT

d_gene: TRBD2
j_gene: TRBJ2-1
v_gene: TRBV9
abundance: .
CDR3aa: CASSVERGGSYNEQFF
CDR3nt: TGTGCCAGCAGCGTAGAACGGGGGGGCTCCTACAATGAGCAGTTCTTC

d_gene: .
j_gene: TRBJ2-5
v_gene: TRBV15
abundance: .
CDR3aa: CATSRDRGETQYF
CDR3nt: TGTGCCACCAGCAGAGATAGGGGTGAGACCCAGTACTTC

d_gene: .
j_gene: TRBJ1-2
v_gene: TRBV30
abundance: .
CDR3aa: CAWSVDHGYTF
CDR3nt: TGTGCCTGGAGTGTCGACCACGGCTACACCTTC

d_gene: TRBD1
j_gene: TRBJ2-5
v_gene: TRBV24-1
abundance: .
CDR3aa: CATSAGTDTQETQYF
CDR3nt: TGTGCCACCAGCGCCGGGACAGACACCCAAGAGACCCAGTACTTC

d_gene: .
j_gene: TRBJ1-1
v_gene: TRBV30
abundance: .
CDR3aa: CAWSVGGEAFF
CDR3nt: TGTGCCTGGAGTGTAGGGGGGGAAGCTTTCTTT

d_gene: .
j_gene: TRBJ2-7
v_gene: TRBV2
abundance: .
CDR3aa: CASRTVGSGEQYF
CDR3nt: TGTGCCAGCAGGACTGTCGGGTCGGGAGAGCAGTACTTC

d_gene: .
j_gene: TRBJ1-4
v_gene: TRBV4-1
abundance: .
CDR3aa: CASSQDGGGNEKLFF
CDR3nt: TGCGCCAGCAGCCAAGATGGTGGGGGAAATGAAAAACTGTTTTTT

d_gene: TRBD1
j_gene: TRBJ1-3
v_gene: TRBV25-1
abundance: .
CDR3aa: CASSPTGTGNTIYF
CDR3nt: TGTGCCAGCAGTCCGACAGGGACTGGAAACACCATATATTTT

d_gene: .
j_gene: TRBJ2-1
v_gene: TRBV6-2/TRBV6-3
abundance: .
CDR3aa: CASSRAPLSYNEQFF
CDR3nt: TGTGCCAGCAGTCGAGCTCCTCTATCTTACAATGAGCAGTTCTTC

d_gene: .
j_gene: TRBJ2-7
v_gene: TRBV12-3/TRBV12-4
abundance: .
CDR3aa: CASSLVGGGGYEQYF
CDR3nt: TGTGCCAGCAGCTTAGTTGGAGGGGGCGGGTACGAGCAGTACTTC

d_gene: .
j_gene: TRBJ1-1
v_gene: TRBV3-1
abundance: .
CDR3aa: CASSHGGGSEAFF
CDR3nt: TGTGCCAGCAGCCATGGGGGCGGGTCTGAAGCTTTCTTT

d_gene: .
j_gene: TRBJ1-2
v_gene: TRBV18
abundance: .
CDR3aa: CASSLMGANYGYTF
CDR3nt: TGTGCCAGCTCCCTAATGGGGGCTAACTATGGCTACACCTTC

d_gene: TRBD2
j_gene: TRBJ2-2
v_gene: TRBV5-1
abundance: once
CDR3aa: CASSSGLAGLNTGELFF
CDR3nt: TGCGCCAGCAGTTCAGGACTAGCGGGGTTGAACACCGGGGAGCTGTTTTTT

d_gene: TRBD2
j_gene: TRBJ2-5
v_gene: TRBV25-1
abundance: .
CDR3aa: CASSPLAGVAETQYF
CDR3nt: TGTGCCAGCAGTCCACTAGCGGGGGTCGCGGAGACCCAGTACTTC

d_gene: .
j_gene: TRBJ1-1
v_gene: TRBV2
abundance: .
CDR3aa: CASSYNMGEAFF
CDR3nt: TGTGCCAGCAGTTACAACATGGGTGAAGCTTTCTTT

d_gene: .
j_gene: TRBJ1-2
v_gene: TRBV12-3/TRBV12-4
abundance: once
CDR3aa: CASSDPWGEGGYTF
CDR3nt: TGTGCCAGCAGTGACCCTTGGGGGGAGGGTGGCTACACCTTC

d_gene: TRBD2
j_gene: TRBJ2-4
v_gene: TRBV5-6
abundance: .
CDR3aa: CASSLDGGGGASKNIQYF
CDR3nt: TGTGCCAGCAGCTTGGACGGAGGCGGGGGGGCTTCCAAAAACATTCAGTACTTC

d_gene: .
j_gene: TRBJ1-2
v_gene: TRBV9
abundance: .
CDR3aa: CASSVGREHYGYTF
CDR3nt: TGTGCCAGCAGCGTAGGCAGGGAACACTATGGCTACACCTTC

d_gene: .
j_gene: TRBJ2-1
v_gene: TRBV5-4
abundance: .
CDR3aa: CASSGTPYNEQFF
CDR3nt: TGTGCCAGCAGCGGGACTCCATACAATGAGCAGTTCTTC

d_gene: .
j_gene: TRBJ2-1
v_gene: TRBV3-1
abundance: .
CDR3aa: CASSRTGSEQFF
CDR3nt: TGTGCCAGCAGCCGGACCGGGAGTGAGCAGTTCTTC

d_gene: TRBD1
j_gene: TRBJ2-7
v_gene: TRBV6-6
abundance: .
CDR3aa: CASRNTGTGAYEQYF
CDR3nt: TGTGCCAGCAGAAACACCGGGACAGGGGCCTACGAGCAGTACTTC

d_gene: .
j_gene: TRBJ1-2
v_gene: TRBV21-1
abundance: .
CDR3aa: CASSKAPAHRGFVYGYTF
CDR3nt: TGTGCCAGCAGCAAAGCTCCCGCCCACAGGGGATTTGTCTATGGCTACACCTTC

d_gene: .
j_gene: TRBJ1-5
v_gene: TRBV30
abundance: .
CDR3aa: CAWSVHAKSNQPQHF
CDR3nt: TGTGCCTGGAGTGTACACGCGAAAAGCAATCAGCCCCAGCATTTT

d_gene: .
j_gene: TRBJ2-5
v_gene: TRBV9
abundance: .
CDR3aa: CASSVGEGRETQYF
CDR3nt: TGTGCCAGCAGCGTAGGTGAGGGTCGGGAGACCCAGTACTTC

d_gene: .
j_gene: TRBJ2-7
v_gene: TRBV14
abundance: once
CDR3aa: CASSQGGRAAYEQYF
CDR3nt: TGTGCCAGCAGCCAAGGAGGCAGGGCCGCCTACGAGCAGTACTTC

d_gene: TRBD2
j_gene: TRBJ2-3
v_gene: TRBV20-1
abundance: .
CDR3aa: CSARDPLAGGLRTDTQYF
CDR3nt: TGCAGTGCTAGAGATCCCCTAGCGGGGGGGCTTCGCACAGATACGCAGTATTTT

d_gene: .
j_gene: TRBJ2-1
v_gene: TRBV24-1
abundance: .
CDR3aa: CATSDTNEQFF
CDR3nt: TGTGCCACCAGTGACACCAATGAGCAGTTCTTC

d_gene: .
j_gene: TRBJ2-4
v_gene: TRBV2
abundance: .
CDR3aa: CASMWGLAKNIQYF
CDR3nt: TGTGCCAGCATGTGGGGGCTAGCCAAAAACATTCAGTACTTC

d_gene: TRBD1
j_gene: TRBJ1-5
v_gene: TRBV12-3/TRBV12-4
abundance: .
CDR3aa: CASSLATGANQPQHF
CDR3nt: TGTGCCAGCAGTTTAGCCACAGGGGCAAATCAGCCCCAGCATTTT

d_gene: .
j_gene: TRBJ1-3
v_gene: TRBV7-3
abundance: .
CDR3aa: CASSLNFGNTIYF
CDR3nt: TGTGCCAGCAGCTTAAATTTTGGAAACACCATATATTTT

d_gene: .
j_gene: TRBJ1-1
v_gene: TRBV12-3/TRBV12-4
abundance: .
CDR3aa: CASSLGTSGYTEAFF
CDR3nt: TGTGCCAGCAGTTTAGGGACAAGCGGGTACACTGAAGCTTTCTTT

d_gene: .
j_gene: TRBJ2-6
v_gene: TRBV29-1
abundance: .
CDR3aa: CSVDEYGNSGANVLTF
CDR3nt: TGCAGCGTTGATGAATACGGGAACTCTGGGGCCAACGTCCTGACTTTC

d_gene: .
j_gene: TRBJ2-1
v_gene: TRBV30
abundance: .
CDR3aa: CAWSRGPYNEQFF
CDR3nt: TGTGCCTGGAGTAGAGGCCCCTACAATGAGCAGTTCTTC

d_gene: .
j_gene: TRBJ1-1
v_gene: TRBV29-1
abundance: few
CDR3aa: CSVAPGVGTEAFF
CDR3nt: TGCAGCGTTGCCCCCGGGGTAGGCACTGAAGCTTTCTTT

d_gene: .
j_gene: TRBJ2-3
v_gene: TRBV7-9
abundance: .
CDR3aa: CASSLGREGAGTDTQYF
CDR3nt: TGTGCCAGCAGCTTGGGCAGGGAAGGAGCCGGCACAGATACGCAGTATTTT

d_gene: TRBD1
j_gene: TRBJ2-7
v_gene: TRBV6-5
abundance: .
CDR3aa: CASSPPGTGYEQYF
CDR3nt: TGTGCCAGCAGTCCGCCCGGGACAGGCTACGAGCAGTACTTC

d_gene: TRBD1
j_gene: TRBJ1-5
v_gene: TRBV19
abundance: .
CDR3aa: CASSHRGFYQPQHF
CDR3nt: TGTGCCAGTAGTCACAGGGGTTTCTATCAGCCCCAGCATTTT

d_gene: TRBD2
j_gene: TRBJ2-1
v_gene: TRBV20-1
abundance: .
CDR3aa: CSATTGTSGGATVIYNEQFF
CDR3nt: TGCAGTGCTACCACCGGGACTAGCGGGGGGGCTACAGTTATCTACAATGAGCAGTTCTTC

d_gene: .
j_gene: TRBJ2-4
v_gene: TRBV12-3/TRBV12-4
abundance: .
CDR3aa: CASSQINIQYF
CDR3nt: TGTGCCAGCAGTCAAATAAACATTCAGTACTTC

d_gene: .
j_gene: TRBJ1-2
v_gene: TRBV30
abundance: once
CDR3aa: CAWSPFGTAGYTF
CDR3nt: TGTGCCTGGAGTCCATTTGGGACCGCGGGCTACACCTTC

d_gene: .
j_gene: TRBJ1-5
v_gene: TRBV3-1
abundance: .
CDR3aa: CASSQRGGRQPQHF
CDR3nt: TGTGCCAGCAGCCAGAGGGGGGGGAGGCAGCCCCAGCATTTT

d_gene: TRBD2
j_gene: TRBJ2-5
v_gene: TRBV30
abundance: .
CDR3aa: CACSREGKETQYF
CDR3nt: TGTGCCTGTTCTAGGGAGGGGAAAGAGACCCAGTACTTC